A single sample is the source of the 18 T cell receptor beta chains below, sequenced in a study of blood T cell repertoires in COVID-19 (dated by TCRdb to the early 2020s). Libraries were constructed by the immunoSEQ multiplex PCR assay. TCRdb took this table from immuneACCESS and kept in-frame rearrangements with V and J called. Such tables lack part of the clones; where checked against another copy, unresolved V genes explain under half of the gap, and the rest is unexplained. Recorded for this sample are almost 50,000 clones; 90% of them occurred a single time. About 3.9% of the sample is held by the ten biggest clonotypes. The sequenced material came from peripheral blood. The receptor source for this set is a human donor in a cohort sampled during active COVID-19.

The chain couples TRBV5-1 to TRBJ2-7, with D possibly matching TRBD2 (6 bases). Germline V gene lookup returns CDR1 SGHRS and CDR2 YFSETQ. The CDR3 totals 16 residues. The V gene lost 0 bases and the J gene lost 0 bases, with 13 bases spanning the gap. CDR3 sequence (DNA): TGCGCCAGCAGCTTGGTGGGGACTGTCTTCTCCTACGAGCAGTACTTC. Translating it yields CASSLVGTVFSYEQYF. Drawing the rest from reference TRBV5-1 and TRBJ2-7, the complete variable domain is KAGVTQTPRYLIKTRGQQVTLSCSPISGHRSVSWYQQTPGQGLQFLFEYFSETQRNKGNFPGRFSGRQFSNSRSEMNVSTLELGDSALYLCASSLVGTVFSYEQYFGPGTRLTVT.

This chain joins TRBV6-5 and TRBJ1-1; 8 bases line up with TRBD1. CDR1 is MNHEY and CDR2 is SVGAGI in the germline V gene. This CDR3 region has 14 residues. V lost 6 bases, J lost 2 bases, and 5 bases stayed unmatched. The CDR3 sequence: CASRGGQANTEAFF. The CDR3 DNA sequence: TGTGCCAGCAGAGGGGGACAGGCTAACACTGAAGCTTTCTTT.

The table lists this clone with a few counts. This chain joins TRBV7-9 and TRBJ1-4; TRBD1 agrees at 11 bases. This CDR3 contains 18 residues. Germline CDR1 and CDR2: SEHNR and FQNEAQ (reference sequence). Unmatched junction bases numbered 16, after V lost 5 bases and J lost 8 bases. The CDR3 DNA sequence: TGTGCCAGCAGCCCTCGGACAGGGGGCTTCGCGTCGGACGAAAAACTGTTTTTT. As protein: CASSPRTGGFASDEKLFF.

This clone came up a few times. V gene TRBV10-3 combines with J gene TRBJ1-2; TRBD1 aligns across 7 bases. Looked up from germline, CDR1 is ENHRY and CDR2 is SYGVKD. The ends lost 4 bases at V and 5 bases at J; junction bases unmatched: 4. This CDR3 is built from 13 residues. This CDR3 reads CAISVGTEYGYTF. The CDR3 DNA follows: TGTGCCATCAGTGTAGGGACAGAGTATGGCTACACCTTC.

The chain uses TRBV20-1 and TRBJ2-5; 8 bases map to TRBD2. Germline V gene lookup returns CDR1 DFQATT and CDR2 SNEGSKA (reference sequence). The CDR3 sequence is 15 residues long. The ends lost 3 bases at V and 1 base at J; junction bases unmatched: 7. CDR3 nucleotide sequence: TGCAGTGCTAGTCCCACTACTAGCGGCCAAGAGACCCAGTACTTC. The encoded protein is CSASPTTSGQETQYF.

J is TRBJ2-7 and V is TRBV6-5; possibly TRBD1 for D (5 bases). CDR1 and CDR2 (germline): MNHEY, SVGAGI. The CDR3 contains 15 residues. V was cut by 2 bases and J by 0 bases, with 11 bases left in between. Here the CDR3 reads CASSYTSRGSYEQYV. CDR3 sequence (DNA): TGTGCCAGCAGTTACACGAGTAGGGGCTCCTACGAGCAGTACGTC.

The chain couples TRBV3-1 (or the pseudogene TRBV3-2) to TRBJ2-1; 9 positions match TRBD2. Looked up from germline, CDR1 is LGHDT and CDR2 is YNNKEL (reference sequence). The CDR3 runs 15 residues. The V and J ends lost 2 bases and 7 bases, in that order; junction bases with no gene match: 6. The DNA for the CDR3 is TGTGCCAGCAGCCAATTCGTGGCGGGGGGGAATGAGCAGTTCTTC. It translates to CASSQFVAGGNEQFF.

V gene TRBV30 combines with J gene TRBJ2-6; 7 nucleotides match TRBD1. The CDR3 extends over 16 amino acids. Germline trimming cut 4 bases from V and 1 base from J; bases unmatched to any gene: 7. Looked up from germline, CDR1 is GTSNPN and CDR2 is SVGIG (reference sequence). CDR3 residues: CAWKGAGVSGANVLTF. The DNA for the CDR3 is TGTGCCTGGAAGGGGGCAGGGGTGTCTGGGGCCAACGTCCTGACTTTC.

The chain employs TRBV18 and TRBJ1-2; TRBD1 is a possible D gene (5 bases). Per germline, CDR1 KGHSH and CDR2 LQKENI. The CDR3 loop spans 15 amino acids. V shed 2 bases and J shed 2 bases, with 12 bases lying between them. In nucleotides, the CDR3 is TGTGCCAGCTCACCAGACGGACAAACCAACTATGGCTACACCTTC. This codes for CASSPDGQTNYGYTF.

The chain combines TRBV19 with TRBJ2-7, with 7 bases fitting TRBD1. In germline, CDR1 is LNHDA, CDR2 SQIVND (reference sequence). The V and J ends lost 5 bases and 6 bases, in that order; junction bases with no gene match: 7. The CDR3 consists of 13 residues. CDR3 sequence reads: CASSPRSGGEQYV. The DNA for the CDR3 is TGTGCCAGTAGTCCCCGGTCAGGGGGCGAGCAGTACGTC.

This chain connects TRBV5-1 to TRBJ1-2; 7 bases are a match to TRBD1. There are 17 residues in the CDR3. The germline CDR1 and CDR2 sequences are SGHRS and YFSETQ. V dropped 0 bases and J dropped 2; count of bases not matched to a gene: 10. The CDR3 sequence: CASSLGRTGSRNYGYTF. The CDR3 region has the DNA TGCGCCAGCAGCTTGGGTCGGACAGGCTCGCGAAACTATGGCTACACCTTC.

The chain employs TRBV7-2 and TRBJ1-5, with 9 bases matching TRBD1. V gave up 5 bases and J gave up 3 bases; unmatched junction bases: 5. This CDR3 is 15 amino acids long. Germline V CDR1 and CDR2: SGHTA, FQGNSA. The chain's CDR3 is CASSARQGDNQPQHF. The CDR3 nucleotides read TGTGCCAGCAGCGCCAGACAGGGGGACAATCAGCCCCAGCATTTT.

The chain employs TRBV29-1 and TRBJ2-1; 15 nucleotides line up with TRBD2. The V gene's germline CDR1 is SQVTM and CDR2 ANQGSEA. CDR3 length equals 15 residues. The J segment lost 10 bases and the V segment lost 6 bases, leaving 10 bases of the junction unmatched. In DNA, the CDR3 is TGCAGCGTCGCCGGACTAGCGGGAGGGTTAAGGGAGCAGTTCTTC. This encodes CSVAGLAGGLREQFF.

The chain uses TRBV3-1 (or the pseudogene TRBV3-2) and TRBJ2-3; TRBD2 aligns across 8 bases. CDR1 is LGHDT, CDR2 YNNKEL, per germline (reference sequence). The CDR3 runs to 16 residues. The ends lost 2 bases at V and 3 bases at J; junction bases unmatched: 7. The CDR3 reads CASSQWGSGGTDTQYF. In DNA, the CDR3 is TGTGCCAGCAGCCAATGGGGTTCGGGAGGGACAGATACGCAGTATTTT.

V and J are TRBV7-3 and TRBJ1-1; TRBD1 matches 7 bases. Trimming at V came to 5 bases and at J to 3 bases, leaving 9 bases not matched to a gene. Germline values: CDR1 SGHTA, CDR2 FQGTGA. The CDR3 is 15 residues long. The chain's CDR3 is CASSLTGSWDTEAFF. Here the CDR3 DNA reads TGTGCCAGCAGCCTGACAGGGTCATGGGACACTGAAGCTTTCTTT.

The CDR3 loop is CASSLHSGTTLHF. CDR3 nucleotides: TGTGCCAGCTCACTACACAGTGGCACAACCCTCCACTTT. The V gene is TRBV18, the J gene TRBJ1-6; D is ambiguous. This CDR3 comprises 13 residues. The germline V and J ends were trimmed by 4 bases and 14 bases, with 15 bases remaining between them. Germline V gene sequence: CDR1 KGHSH, CDR2 LQKENI.

The V call is TRBV14, the J call TRBJ1-2, with 9 bases lining up with TRBD1. Germline trimming cut 4 bases from V and 2 bases from J; bases unmatched to any gene: 5. The CDR3 length is 15 residues. Germline CDR1 reads SGHDN; CDR2 reads FVKESK. The CDR3 DNA is TGTGCCAGCAGCCCGGGACAGGGCCGGAACTATGGCTACACCTTC. It codes for CASSPGQGRNYGYTF.

This clone was detected only a few times. CDR3 sequence (DNA): TGCGCCAGCAGCCAGACAGGGACCGGCAATCAGCCCCAGCATTTT. Amino acid sequence: CASSQTGTGNQPQHF. This sequence joins TRBV4-1 and TRBJ1-5; 7 bases match TRBD1. Germline V gene lookup returns CDR1 MGHRA and CDR2 YSYEKL. V lost 3 bases, J lost 2 bases, and 4 bases stayed unmatched. The CDR3 contains 15 residues.